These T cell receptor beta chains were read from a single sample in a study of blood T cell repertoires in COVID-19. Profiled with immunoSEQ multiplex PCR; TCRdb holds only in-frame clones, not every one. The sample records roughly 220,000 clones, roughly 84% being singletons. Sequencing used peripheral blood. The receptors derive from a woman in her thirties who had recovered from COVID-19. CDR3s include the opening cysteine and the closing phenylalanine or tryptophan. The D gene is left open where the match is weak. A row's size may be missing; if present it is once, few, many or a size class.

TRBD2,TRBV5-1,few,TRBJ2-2,TGCGCCAGCAGCTTCGATCCCAGAGCGGGAGTAGGGACCGGGGAGCTGTTTTTT,CASSFDPRAGVGTGELFF
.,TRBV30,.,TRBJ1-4,TGTGCCTGGGCCGGGTCCGCGAGGGTAGAAAAACTGTTTTTT,CAWAGSARVEKLFF
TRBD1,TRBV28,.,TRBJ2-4,TGTGCCAGCAGTTCCCGGACAGGGGCCAACATTCAGTACTTC,CASSSRTGANIQYF
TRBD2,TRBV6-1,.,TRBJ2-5,TGTGCCAGCAGTGAAGCGCGGACTAGCGGGAGGGCTAGTTGGGGGGAGACCCAGTACTTC,CASSEARTSGRASWGETQYF
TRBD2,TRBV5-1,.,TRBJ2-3,TGCGCCAGCAGCCGACTAGCGACTAGCACAGATACGCAGTATTTT,CASSRLATSTDTQYF
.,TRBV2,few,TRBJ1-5,TGTGCCAGCATATGGGGCTATAGCAATCAGCCCCAGCATTTT,CASIWGYSNQPQHF
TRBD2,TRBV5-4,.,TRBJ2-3,TGTGCCAGCAGCTTGTCTTCGGCGGGAGGGGAAAGCACAGATACGCAGTATTTT,CASSLSSAGGESTDTQYF
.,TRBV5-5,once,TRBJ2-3,TGTGCCAGCAGCTTGGAGGGCTCCCCGGGGGCAGATACGCAGTATTTT,CASSLEGSPGADTQYF
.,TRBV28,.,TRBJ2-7,TGTGCCAGCAGTTTTCAGGGAGGCTACGAGCAGTACTTC,CASSFQGGYEQYF
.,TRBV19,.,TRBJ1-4,TGTGCCACGTGCACAGGGCAGTGGAATGAAAAACTGTTTTTT,CATCTGQWNEKLFF
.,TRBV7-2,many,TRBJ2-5,TGTGCCAGCAGCCCACCGGGACAAGCAAGAGAGACCCAGTACTTC,CASSPPGQARETQYF
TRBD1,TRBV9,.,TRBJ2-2,TGTGCCAGCAGCGTCACCCTCCGGGACAGGGTTACCGGGGAGCTGTTTTTT,CASSVTLRDRVTGELFF
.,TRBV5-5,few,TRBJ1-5,TGTGCCAGCAAATCCAGGACTGATAGCAATCAGCCCCAGCATTTT,CASKSRTDSNQPQHF
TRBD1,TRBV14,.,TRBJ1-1,TGTGCCAGCAGCCATAGGGACAGGGGGACCACTGAAGCTTTCTTT,CASSHRDRGTTEAFF
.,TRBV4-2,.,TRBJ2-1,TGTGCCAGCAGCCAAGGGGCTTTCAATGAGCAGTTCTTC,CASSQGAFNEQFF
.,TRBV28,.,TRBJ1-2,TGTGCCAGCAGTTTCGGTCAGGCGAACTATGGCTACACCTTC,CASSFGQANYGYTF
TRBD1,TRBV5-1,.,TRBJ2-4,TGCGCCAGCAGCTTGGATCAGGGGGAGAACATTCAGTACTTC,CASSLDQGENIQYF
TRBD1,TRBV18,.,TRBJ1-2,TGTGCCAGCTCAACAACAGGGGGCTACGCTAACTATGGCTACACCTTC,CASSTTGGYANYGYTF
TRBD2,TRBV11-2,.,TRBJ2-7,TGTGCCAGCAGCCCCCAGGGAGGGGTAGGCGAGCAGTACTTC,CASSPQGGVGEQYF
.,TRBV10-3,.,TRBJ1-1,TGTGCCATCAGTGCCAGCGTGAACACTGAAGCTTTCTTT,CAISASVNTEAFF
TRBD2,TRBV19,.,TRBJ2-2,TGTGCCAGTTCCGGGACTAGCGGGGTTCTCGGGGAGCTGTTTTTT,CASSGTSGVLGELFF
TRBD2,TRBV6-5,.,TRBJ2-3,TGTGCCAGCAGCGGCGGGGGGGCGGATACGCAGTATTTT,CASSGGGADTQYF
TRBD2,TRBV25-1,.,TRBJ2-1,TGTGCCAGCAGTGAATTGGGACTAGGGGCTGATGAGCAGTTCTTC,CASSELGLGADEQFF
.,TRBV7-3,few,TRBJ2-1,TGTGCCAGCAGCCAGATCAGGGACAATGAGCAGTTCTTC,CASSQIRDNEQFF
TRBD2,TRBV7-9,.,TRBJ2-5,TGTGCCAGCAGTTACCCGACTAGCGGGCTCCAAGAGACCCAGTACTTC,CASSYPTSGLQETQYF
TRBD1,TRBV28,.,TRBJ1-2,TGTGCCAGCAGTACGCCCGGAACAGGGGGACGGGGCTACACCTTC,CASSTPGTGGRGYTF
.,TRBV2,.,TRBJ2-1,TGTGCCAGCGGAGGGTACGATGAGCAGTTCTTC,CASGGYDEQFF
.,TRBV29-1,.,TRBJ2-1,TGCAGCGTTGACGCGGGAAATGAGCAGTTCTTC,CSVDAGNEQFF
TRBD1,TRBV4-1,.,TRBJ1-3,TGCGCCAGCAGCCAAGGGACAGGCGGAGGAAACACCATATATTTT,CASSQGTGGGNTIYF
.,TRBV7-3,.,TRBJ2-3,TGTGCCAGCAGCTCCTCGGGGAGCCCGGGGGATACGCAGTATTTT,CASSSSGSPGDTQYF
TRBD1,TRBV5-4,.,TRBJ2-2,TGTGCCAGCAGCCTCGGGCAGGGGGTTCACGGGGAGCTGTTTTTT,CASSLGQGVHGELFF
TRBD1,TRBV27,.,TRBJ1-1,TGTGCCAGCAGTTTCGGGGGACAGGGGTTGACTGAAGCTTTCTTT,CASSFGGQGLTEAFF
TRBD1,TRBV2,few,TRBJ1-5,TGTGCCAGCAGTGAAACGACAGGGGGCCAGCCCCAGCATTTT,CASSETTGGQPQHF
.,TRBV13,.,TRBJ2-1,TGTGCCAGCAGCTTAGAGTTAGCTCTTGATCAGAATGAGCAGTTCTTC,CASSLELALDQNEQFF
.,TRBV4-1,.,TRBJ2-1,TGCGCCAGCAGCCAAGGGCGCGGACAAGCAAACAATGAGCAGTTCTTC,CASSQGRGQANNEQFF
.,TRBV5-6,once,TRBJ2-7,TGTGCCAGCAGCGAACCGGTAATTCCTTACGAGCAGTACTTC,CASSEPVIPYEQYF
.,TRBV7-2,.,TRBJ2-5,TGTGCCAGCGGGGGAGGATTCCAAGAGACCCAGTACTTC,CASGGGFQETQYF
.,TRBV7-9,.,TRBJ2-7,TGTGCCAGCACCCCCATAGGGGGCGAGCAGTACTTC,CASTPIGGEQYF
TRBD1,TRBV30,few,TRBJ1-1,TGTGCCTGCTATACAGGGGCAACTGAAGCTTTCTTT,CACYTGATEAFF
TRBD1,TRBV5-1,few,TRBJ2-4,TGCGCCAGCTCCGATGTACAGGGGCCCTGGGGCATTCAGTACTTC,CASSDVQGPWGIQYF
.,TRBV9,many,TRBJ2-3,TGTGCCAGCAGCGTAGTTCCGGGAGAGAGGGCAGATACGCAGTATTTT,CASSVVPGERADTQYF
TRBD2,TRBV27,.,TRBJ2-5,TGTGCCAGCATCGCGGGAGGCGAAGAGACCCAGTACTTC,CASIAGGEETQYF
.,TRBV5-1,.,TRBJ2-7,TGCGCCAGCAGCACTAGTAGGGACTCCTACGAGCAGTACTTC,CASSTSRDSYEQYF
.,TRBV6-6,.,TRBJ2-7,TGTGCCAGCAGTTACGAGGTCTACGAGCAGTACTTC,CASSYEVYEQYF
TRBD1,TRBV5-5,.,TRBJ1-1,TGTGCCAGCAGCCCCATGACAGGGTGGGCCACTGAAGCTTTCTTT,CASSPMTGWATEAFF
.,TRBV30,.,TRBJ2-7,TGTGCCTGGAGTGCGGGAGCAAGGTACGAGCAGTACTTC,CAWSAGARYEQYF